Listed here are 28 T cell receptor beta chains from one sample, sequenced in a study of T cell responses to AZD1222 COVID-19 vaccine (dated by TCRdb to the early 2020s). The library came from the immunoSEQ multiplex PCR assay. TCRdb's version of the immuneACCESS table is confined to in-frame rearrangements and falls short of the full clone set. An unresolved V gene accounts for under half of the shortfall where checked; the remainder is of unknown origin. The sample table holds 90,000 to 150,000 clones, of which 80% to 95% were seen once. Over 7.5% of the sample is held by the ten biggest clonotypes. The time point label on this specimen signifies: about 28 days (+/-7) after the second vaccine dose. This specimen was peripheral blood, taken 28 days after the second AZD1222 dose. The receptors derive from an adult who received the AZD1222 COVID-19 vaccine.

The chain joins TRBV7-8 to TRBJ1-2; TRBD1 matches 11 bases. The germline gives CDR1 SGHVS, CDR2 FQNEAQ. There are 15 residues in the CDR3. V lost 1 base and J lost 4; bases outside the gene matches: 2. Written as DNA, the CDR3 is TGTGCCAGCAGCTTAGGGGGACAGGGGGTCTATGGCTACACCTTC. This codes for CASSLGGQGVYGYTF.

This sequence joins TRBV7-6 and TRBJ1-2, with a possible D match to TRBD1 (5 bases). This CDR3 has 19 residues. Trimming took 3 bases from V and 4 from J, leaving 27 bases between them. Germline CDR1 is SGHVS and CDR2 is FNYEAQ. This CDR3 reads CASSFHGISRLQASYGYTF. The CDR3 coding sequence is TGTGCCAGCAGCTTCCACGGCATTTCCCGCTTACAGGCTAGCTATGGCTACACCTTC.

The genes are TRBV6-2 or TRBV6-3 and TRBJ1-6; TRBD1 agrees at 9 bases. Looked up from germline, CDR1 is MNHEY and CDR2 is SVGEGT. The CDR3 spans 15 residues. V shed 5 bases and J 6 bases; nucleotides not matched to a gene: 5. CDR3 residues: CASSPGQGFNSPLHF. Written as DNA, the CDR3 is TGTGCCAGCAGTCCGGGACAGGGATTTAATTCACCCCTCCACTTT.

The chain combines TRBV4-1 with TRBJ2-7, with 10 nucleotides matching TRBD2. J lost 6 bases, V lost 2 bases, and 7 bases had no gene match. The CDR3 is 15 amino acids. CDR1 is MGHRA and CDR2 is YSYEKL in the germline V gene. CDR3 loop: CASSQYSGGPGEQYF. The CDR3 DNA is TGCGCCAGCAGCCAATATAGCGGGGGGCCAGGCGAGCAGTACTTC.

The rearrangement joins TRBV27 to TRBJ1-2; TRBD1 might be the D (6 bases). Deletions cut 5 bases from V and 2 bases from J, with 18 bases between. This CDR3 has 16 residues. The germline V gene has CDR1 MNHEY and CDR2 SMNVEV (reference sequence). DNA for the CDR3: TGTGCCAGCAGTCAGCAGGGGATAGGACAGAACTATGGCTACACCTTC. It encodes CASSQQGIGQNYGYTF.

The chain recombines TRBV4-1 with TRBJ1-5; TRBD1 is a possible D gene (5 bases). The CDR3 totals 15 residues. Germline V CDR1 and CDR2: MGHRA, YSYEKL. The ends were cut back, 0 bases at V and 5 bases at J, with 11 bases in the middle. The CDR3 region is CASSQDGAGDQPQHF. The CDR3 coding sequence is TGCGCCAGCAGCCAAGATGGGGCCGGGGATCAGCCCCAGCATTTT.

V and J are TRBV12-5 and TRBJ1-2; D gene uncertain. V gave up 1 base and J gave up 4 bases, with 10 bases separating them. The CDR3 has 14 residues. Germline V lookup: CDR1 LGHNT, CDR2 FRNRAP. The chain's CDR3 is CASGLGEPRYGYTF. The CDR3 nucleotides are TGTGCTAGTGGTTTGGGGGAACCCCGCTATGGCTACACCTTC.

V and J are TRBV4-1 and TRBJ1-5; D is ambiguous. Germline lookup yields CDR1 MGHRA and CDR2 YSYEKL. Trimming removed 1 base at V and 1 base at J, with 8 bases between. The CDR3 extends over 15 amino acids. The CDR3 DNA follows: TGCGCCAGCAGCCAAGGACCCGGGAGCAATCAGCCCCAGCATTTT. It codes for CASSQGPGSNQPQHF.

This rearrangement joins TRBV9 to TRBJ1-2; 10 bases line up with TRBD1. CDR3 length equals 15 residues. CDR1 SGDLS and CDR2 YYNGEE come from the germline V gene. The V and J ends lost 0 bases and 6 bases, in that order; junction bases with no gene match: 5. Here the CDR3 DNA reads TGTGCCAGCAGCGTAGGGACAGGGGGTGGAAATGGCTACACCTTC. Translation gives CASSVGTGGGNGYTF.

This rearrangement joins TRBV2 to TRBJ1-6; D call uncertain. Trimming left V 4 bases short and J 8 bases short, with 12 bases between. Germline V gene sequence: CDR1 SNHLY, CDR2 FYNNEI. The CDR3 has 14 amino acids. CDR3 DNA: TGTGCCAGCAGTGGTTCCTCGGCTTATTCACCCCTCCACTTT. As protein: CASSGSSAYSPLHF.

The CDR3 DNA reads as TGTGCCAGCAGCGGACAGTACTCCTACAATGAGCAGTTCTTC. This encodes CASSGQYSYNEQFF. The V call is TRBV27, the J call TRBJ2-1; possibly TRBD1 for D (6 bases). Germline V gene sequence: CDR1 MNHEY, CDR2 SMNVEV (reference sequence). Trimming took 6 bases from V and 0 from J, leaving 9 bases between them. This CDR3 is 14 amino acids long.

The count of this clone is one. This sequence joins TRBV7-2 and TRBJ2-3, with TRBD2 matching 7 bases. CDR1 and CDR2 (germline): SGHTA, FQGNSA. V trimming: 5 bases; J trimming: 1 base; junction bases outside the gene matches: 6. There are 15 residues in the CDR3. The CDR3 loop is CASSRGGGGTDTQYF. The CDR3 bases are TGTGCCAGCAGCCGCGGGGGAGGAGGCACAGATACGCAGTATTTT.

This chain links TRBV4-2 with TRBJ2-1; 8 bases fit TRBD2. This CDR3 comprises 17 residues. Trimming cost V 4 bases and J 1 base; bases outside gene matches: 9. Germline V gene sequence: CDR1 LGHNA, CDR2 YNFKEQ. The CDR3 DNA follows: TGTGCCAGCAGCCCTACCCCCAGCGGGAGATCCTACAATGAGCAGTTCTTC. Amino acids: CASSPTPSGRSYNEQFF.

This chain joins TRBV29-1 and TRBJ1-1, with D unclear. The CDR3 totals 11 residues. Trimming pared 2 bases from V and 1 base from J, leaving 2 bases between. Germline V lookup: CDR1 SQVTM, CDR2 ANQGSEA. The CDR3 nucleotides are TGCAGCGTTGAAAAGAACACTGAAGCTTTCTTT. Translated, it gives CSVEKNTEAFF.

V usage is TRBV7-2 and J usage is TRBJ1-4; TRBD1 aligns across 8 bases. The CDR3 runs 14 residues. V shed 5 bases, J shed 4 bases, and the junction held 3 bases outside the gene matches. Germline V gene data show CDR1 as SGHTA and CDR2 as FQGNSA. The CDR3 sequence: CASSQTGVNEKLFF. In DNA form, the CDR3 reads TGTGCCAGCAGCCAGACAGGGGTTAATGAAAAACTGTTTTTT.

The count of this clone is one. The chain joins TRBV29-1 to TRBJ2-1; D ambiguous. V shed 5 bases and J shed 0 bases, with 8 bases lying between them. Germline V gene sequence: CDR1 SQVTM, CDR2 ANQGSEA. The CDR3 spans 13 residues. This chain's CDR3 is CSVIRGSYNEQFF. CDR3 bases: TGCAGCGTTATACGAGGCTCCTACAATGAGCAGTTCTTC.

The chain is built from TRBV28 and TRBJ1-1; D is uncertain. The germline V gene has CDR1 MDHEN and CDR2 SYDVKM. The CDR3 covers 14 residues. V lost 5 bases and J 7 bases, leaving 17 bases between the germline ends. CDR3 in amino acids: CASSHHPFPNEAFF. In DNA, the CDR3 is TGTGCCAGCAGTCACCATCCCTTCCCGAATGAAGCTTTCTTT.

The J gene is TRBJ2-2, the V gene TRBV5-1; unclear D gene. Trimming took 2 bases from V and 6 from J, leaving 14 bases between them. Per germline, CDR1 SGHRS and CDR2 YFSETQ. The CDR3 contains 15 residues. The CDR3 DNA reads as TGCGCCAGCAGCTTAACGGATTATACCGCCGGGGAGCTGTTTTTT. The encoded protein is CASSLTDYTAGELFF.

This clone was found once. The V gene is TRBV5-6, the J gene TRBJ1-2; 7 bases map to TRBD1. The V gene end was trimmed by 0 bases and the J gene end by 7 bases; junction bases not matched to a gene: 9. Germline V gene lookup returns CDR1 SGHDT and CDR2 YYEEEE. The CDR3 contains 15 residues. The CDR3: CASSLEGRQGVGYTF. CDR3 in DNA: TGTGCCAGCAGCTTGGAGGGTAGACAGGGAGTTGGCTACACCTTC.

The V gene is TRBV7-2, the J gene TRBJ2-3; TRBD2 aligns across 9 bases. Looked up from germline, CDR1 is SGHTA and CDR2 is FQGNSA. The CDR3 contains 16 residues. Unmatched junction bases numbered 8, after V lost 4 bases and J lost 3 bases. This CDR3 reads CASSSQTSGGTDTQYF. The DNA of the CDR3 is TGTGCCAGCAGCTCACAGACTAGCGGCGGAACAGATACGCAGTATTTT.

The chain combines TRBV15 with TRBJ2-7; D is ambiguous. This CDR3 region has 13 residues. Germline V gene sequence: CDR1 LNHNV, CDR2 YYDKDF (reference sequence). V gave up 1 base and J gave up 0 bases, with 4 bases separating them. CDR3 nucleotides: TGTGCCACCAGCAGAGTAGACTCCTACGAGCAGTACTTC. Protein sequence: CATSRVDSYEQYF.

The rearrangement uses TRBV18 and TRBJ1-5; TRBD1 is a possible D gene (6 bases). The CDR3 loop spans 16 amino acids. With 3 bases removed from V and 0 bases from J, the gap between germline ends came to 12 bases. Germline values: CDR1 KGHSH, CDR2 LQKENI. This chain's CDR3 is CASSPPGVISNQPQHF. CDR3 bases: TGTGCCAGCTCACCGCCAGGGGTGATTAGCAATCAGCCCCAGCATTTT.

The count of this clone is one. The CDR3 region has the DNA TGTGCCAGCAGCTTAGGGGGGAGTGGCGCCTACGAGCAGTACTTC. It encodes CASSLGGSGAYEQYF. V usage is TRBV7-9 and J usage is TRBJ2-7; TRBD1 or TRBD2 may be the D gene (5 bases each). The CDR3 runs 15 residues. V was cut by 1 base and J by 2 bases, with 12 bases left in between. Germline CDR1 reads SEHNR; CDR2 reads FQNEAQ (reference sequence).

J is TRBJ2-1 and V is TRBV28; the D is unclear. CDR3 length: 11 residues. The V gene's germline CDR1 is MDHEN and CDR2 SYDVKM. As DNA, the CDR3 is TGTGTTACGACCGGCTACAATGAGCAGTTCTTC. It translates to CVTTGYNEQFF.

This clone was seen a single time. The chain has TRBV5-5 and TRBJ1-2; D not certain. Germline values: CDR1 SGHKS, CDR2 YYEKEE (reference sequence). The CDR3 runs to 15 residues. The V end lost 0 bases, the J end lost 4 bases, and 13 bases lay between the germline ends. The CDR3 spells CASSLDAAGVYGYTF. In DNA, the CDR3 is TGTGCCAGCAGCTTGGACGCCGCGGGAGTCTATGGCTACACCTTC.

The chain recombines TRBV28 with TRBJ2-2; D tentatively reads TRBD1 or TRBD2 (5 bases each). Trimming took 8 bases from V and 3 from J, leaving 19 bases between them. This CDR3 has 16 residues. Germline assignment: CDR1 MDHEN and CDR2 SYDVKM. CDR3 DNA: TGTGCCAGCCACCCTTTTTGGGGGTCGCACACCGGGGAGCTGTTTTTT. Its translation: CASHPFWGSHTGELFF.

V usage is TRBV2 and J usage is TRBJ2-7, with 11 bases lining up with TRBD1. This CDR3 region has 15 residues. Germline V gives CDR1 SNHLY, CDR2 FYNNEI. Losses at the gene ends were 7 bases for V and 0 bases for J; bases not matched to a gene: 5. DNA for the CDR3: TGTGCCAGCATAAGGGGGACAGGGGGCTCCTACGAGCAGTACTTC. It codes for CASIRGTGGSYEQYF. Looking up the rest from reference TRBV2 and TRBJ2-7 gives the full variable domain: EPEVTQTPSHQVTQMGQEVILRCVPISNHLYFYWYRQILGQKVEFLVSFYNNEISEKSEIFDDQFSVERPDGSNFTLKIRSTKLEDSAMYFCASIRGTGGSYEQYFGPGTRLTVT.

About this clone: In the same sample, other DNA sequences code for this CDR3. This chain links TRBV12-3 or TRBV12-4 with TRBJ1-2, with no clear D. V lost 4 bases and J lost 7, with 7 bases in between. The CDR3 totals 11 residues. The CDR3 loop is CASSSRGGYTF. The CDR3 coding sequence is TGTGCCAGCAGTTCACGGGGTGGCTACACCTTC.